This T cell receptor (beta chain) was profiled in a study of shared clonotypes between healthy human individuals. Study details: For every donor, three CD4 naive, three CD4 memory, two CD8 naive and one CD8 memory plates were used.

Sequencing used immunoSEQ multiplex PCR; TCRdb keeps in-frame clones, though not all of them. The sample contains approximately 1,500,000 clones, under 99% of which appear only once. CDR1 is MNHEY and CDR2 is SMNVEV in the germline V gene (reference sequence). With V trimmed by 5 bases and J by 7 bases, 13 bases remained unmatched. This CDR3 comprises 17 residues. Naive CD4+ cells were CD45RA-selected; the remaining cells were memory. This sequence joins TRBV27 and TRBJ1-4, with 10 bases fitting TRBD1. The TCR sequence derives from a man aged 25 to 40 in good health. What was sequenced was naive CD4+ T cells sorted from blood. The subset here: CD45RA+ positively selected. CDR3 loop: CASSPPTGGVQVEKLFF. The DNA for the CDR3 is TGTGCCAGCAGTCCACCGACAGGGGGCGTTCAAGTTGAAAAACTGTTTTTT.